The entry below gives a single T cell receptor (beta chain) sequence along with its context. The antigen is unknown. Naive CD45RA+ and memory CD45RO+ CD4+ or CD8+ T cells were FACS-sorted. The data stem from a study of regulatory dendritic cells for organ transplantation. Study-level results: Memory CD8+ T cells were the most oligoclonal; naive cells were highly diverse. Memory CD8+ clonal expansion seemed more limited with regulatory than mature dendritic cells. Resting memory CD8+ T cells held the most alloreactive clonotypes.

Method: immunoSEQ multiplex PCR; TCRdb's copy keeps in-frame clones and lacks some. Among fewer than 40,000 clones listed, 85% to 90% were seen once. Germline values: CDR1 SGHVS, CDR2 FNYEAQ. The junction had 14 bases not matched to a gene; V was cut back by 4 bases and J by 9 bases. CDR3 size: 16 residues. The source material was naive CD4+ T cells from blood. Subset reported: CD45RA+ naive T cells. The chain carries TRBV7-6 and TRBJ2-4, with 8 bases lining up with TRBD1. This clonotype was sampled from a human donor in good health. For the CDR3, the DNA is TGTGCCAGCAGCTGGAACCGGGACAGGCCCTTGGGCATTCAGTACTTC. Protein: CASSWNRDRPLGIQYF.